This paragraph reports one T cell receptor (beta chain). All enrollees were about 18 to 100 years old and from around 25 US areas. Cohort assignment relied on participant-reported clinical history. These data are taken from a study of blood T cell repertoires in COVID-19. Overall study context: Collection of acute and convalescent COVID-19 samples took place in the United States, Italy and Spain.

Per the study methods: By means of reference gene primer amplification, nucleated cell counts were estimated. Libraries were prepared by immunoSEQ multiplex PCR; TCRdb keeps only in-frame clonotypes and omits some of them. Clonal size and the V and J genes are those of that table, whereas D and trimming came from the DNA. The sample consists of hundreds of thousands of clones, approximately 89% of them appearing once. V was trimmed by 7 bases and J by 6 bases, leaving 18 bases between them. This CDR3 contains 14 residues. Germline V CDR1 and CDR2: LNHDA, SQIVND (reference sequence). This sequence originates from a man aged 35-49 years in a cohort exposed to, infected with or recovered from COVID-19 (not recorded which). This chain connects TRBV19 to TRBJ1-2; TRBD1 is a possible D gene (5 bases). Sample: PBMCs or T cells enriched from blood (not recorded which). CDR3 sequence reads: CASTAGRILNGYTF. CDR3 nucleotide sequence: TGTGCCAGTACCGCGGGACGGATTCTTAATGGCTACACCTTC.